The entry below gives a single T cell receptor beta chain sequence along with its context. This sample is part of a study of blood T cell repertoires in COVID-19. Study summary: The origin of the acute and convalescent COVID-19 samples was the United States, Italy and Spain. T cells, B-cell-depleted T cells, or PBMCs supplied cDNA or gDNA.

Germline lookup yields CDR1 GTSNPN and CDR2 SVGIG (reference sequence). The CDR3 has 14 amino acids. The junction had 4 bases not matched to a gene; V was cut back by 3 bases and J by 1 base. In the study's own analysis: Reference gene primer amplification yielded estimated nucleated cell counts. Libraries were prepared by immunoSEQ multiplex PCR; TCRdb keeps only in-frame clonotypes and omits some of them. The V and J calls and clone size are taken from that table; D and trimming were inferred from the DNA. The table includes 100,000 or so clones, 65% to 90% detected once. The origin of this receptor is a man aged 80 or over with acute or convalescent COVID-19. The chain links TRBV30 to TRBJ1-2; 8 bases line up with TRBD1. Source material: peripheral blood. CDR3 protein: CAWRATGVNYGYTF. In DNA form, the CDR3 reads TGTGCCTGGAGAGCGACAGGGGTTAACTATGGCTACACCTTC.